The 27 T cell receptor beta chains below all came from one sample that was sequenced in a study of OX40 agonist ivuxolimab in advanced cancers. Library generation was performed with the immunoSEQ multiplex PCR assay. TCRdb holds this immuneACCESS table with in-frame rearrangements only. Some clones are missing; in checked studies, unresolved V genes explain under half, and the rest has no known cause. A total of under 80,000 clones appear in this sample, more than 75% of them only once. The ten biggest clones cover under 4.5% of the sample. Specimen: CD4+ or CD8+ T cells sorted from blood, collected in a trial of the OX40 agonist ivuxolimab. The receptors were gathered from an adult with an advanced solid tumor such as melanoma, head and neck, liver or kidney cancer.

The chain couples TRBV7-9 to TRBJ2-1; TRBD2 matches 8 bases. V lost 7 bases and J lost 6; bases outside the gene matches: 11. From germline, CDR1 is SEHNR and CDR2 FQNEAQ (reference sequence). The CDR3 totals 15 residues. CDR3 amino acids: CASTLGGLEGNEQFF. The CDR3 region has the DNA TGTGCCAGCACCCTTGGGGGACTAGAGGGCAATGAGCAGTTCTTC.

The rearrangement links TRBV28 to TRBJ2-2; TRBD2 aligns across 15 bases. V lost 5 bases, J lost 4 bases, and 8 bases stayed unmatched. CDR3 size: 18 residues. Germline CDR1 MDHEN, CDR2 SYDVKM. The CDR3 here is CASSIGLAGGLATGELFF. The DNA of the CDR3 is TGTGCCAGCAGTATAGGACTAGCGGGGGGGCTCGCCACCGGGGAGCTGTTTTTT.

V usage is TRBV19 and J usage is TRBJ2-7; TRBD1 matches at 9 bases. Germline CDR1 and CDR2: LNHDA and SQIVND (reference sequence). The J segment lost 4 bases and the V segment lost 6 bases, leaving 16 bases of the junction unmatched. The CDR3 totals 17 residues. CDR3 bases: TGTGCCAGTAGCCACGTACAGGGGGCTGGGCTGGGGTACGAGCAGTACTTC. Encoded protein: CASSHVQGAGLGYEQYF.

The chain couples TRBV9 to TRBJ2-1, with TRBD1 identical over 7 bases. Germline CDR1 SGDLS, CDR2 YYNGEE. J was trimmed by 5 bases and V by 0 bases; bases with no gene match: 5. The CDR3 is 15 residues long. CDR3 sequence reads: CASSVVGDRNNEQFF. The CDR3 region has the DNA TGTGCCAGCAGCGTAGTTGGGGACAGAAACAATGAGCAGTTCTTC. The full variable domain, with the rest looked up from reference TRBV9 and TRBJ2-1, is DSGVTQTPKHLITATGQRVTLRCSPRSGDLSVYWYQQSLDQGLQFLIQYYNGEERAKGNILERFSAQQFPDLHSELNLSSLELGDSALYFCASSVVGDRNNEQFFGPGTRLTVL.

The chain couples TRBV5-1 to TRBJ2-7; TRBD1 or TRBD2 may be the D gene (5 bases each). Germline-derived CDR1 and CDR2 are SGHRS and YFSETQ. Deletions cut 2 bases from V and 0 bases from J, with 9 bases between. The length of the CDR3 is 14 residues. DNA of the CDR3: TGCGCCAGCAGCTTCCCAGGGAGCTCCTACGAGCAGTACTTC. Encoded protein: CASSFPGSSYEQYF.

The genes are TRBV19 and TRBJ1-1; D is perhaps TRBD1 (5 bases). CDR1 LNHDA and CDR2 SQIVND come from the germline V gene (reference sequence). With 5 bases removed from V and 3 bases from J, the gap between germline ends came to 10 bases. CDR3 length: 13 residues. The CDR3 DNA is TGTGCCAGTAGTGTCAGAGGGGACACTGAAGCTTTCTTT. This gives the protein CASSVRGDTEAFF.

V gene TRBV6-5 combines with J gene TRBJ1-2; D is unresolved. Trimming removed 0 bases from V and 1 base from J, with 6 bases in between. This CDR3 contains 14 residues. Germline V gene lookup returns CDR1 MNHEY and CDR2 SVGAGI. The CDR3 sequence is CASSYSSYNYGYTF. The CDR3 DNA follows: TGTGCCAGCAGTTACTCGTCCTATAACTATGGCTACACCTTC.

This sequence joins TRBV9 and TRBJ2-5; 11 bases line up with TRBD2. CDR3 length: 16 residues. The V gene's germline CDR1 is SGDLS and CDR2 YYNGEE. Trimming removed 2 bases from V and 11 bases from J; junction bases left unmatched: 14. In DNA, the CDR3 is TGTGCCAGCAGCGTCGGACTAGCGGGTGGCGATGGGGAGCAGTACTTC. Translated: CASSVGLAGGDGEQYF. The full variable domain, with the rest looked up from reference TRBV9 and TRBJ2-5, is DSGVTQTPKHLITATGQRVTLRCSPRSGDLSVYWYQQSLDQGLQFLIQYYNGEERAKGNILERFSAQQFPDLHSELNLSSLELGDSALYFCASSVGLAGGDGEQYFGPGTRLLVL.

J is TRBJ2-1 and V is TRBV28; D is ambiguous. V was shortened by 6 bases and J by 4 bases, with 13 bases between the two germline ends. In germline, CDR1 is MDHEN, CDR2 SYDVKM. The CDR3 length is 14 residues. CDR3 nucleotide sequence: TGTGCCAGCAGGGCGGTTGACCCATACAATGAGCAGTTCTTC. It translates to CASRAVDPYNEQFF.

The chain links TRBV2 to TRBJ1-3; no clear D gene. The CDR3 has 12 amino acids. Trimming took 10 bases from V and 0 from J, leaving 7 bases between them. Germline values: CDR1 SNHLY, CDR2 FYNNEI. The CDR3 is CATPSSGNTIYF. CDR3 DNA: TGTGCCACCCCGAGCTCTGGAAACACCATATATTTT.

The V gene is TRBV7-9, the J gene TRBJ1-1; D may be TRBD1 (6 bases). Trimming removed 5 bases from V and 5 bases from J, with 15 bases in between. Germline V gives CDR1 SEHNR, CDR2 FQNEAQ (reference sequence). The CDR3 has 14 residues. CDR3 DNA: TGTGCCAGCAGCGGTTCGACAGGAACAACTGAAGCTTTCTTT. It translates to CASSGSTGTTEAFF.

The chain couples TRBV28 to TRBJ1-5; maybe TRBD1 (5 bases). V was shortened by 7 bases and J by 5 bases, with 12 bases between the two germline ends. Germline assignment: CDR1 MDHEN and CDR2 SYDVKM. This CDR3 has 13 amino acids. The CDR3 region is CASKPGLDQPQHF. CDR3 DNA: TGTGCCAGCAAACCAGGGCTAGATCAGCCCCAGCATTTT.

The count of this clone is one. The V call is TRBV10-3, the J call TRBJ1-3, with no clear D. Trimming shortened V by 3 bases and J by 0 bases, and 9 bases separated the two germline ends. Germline V gives CDR1 ENHRY, CDR2 SYGVKD. This CDR3 has 15 amino acids. CDR3 coding DNA: TGTGCCATCAGTGACGGTCAGAGCTCTGGAAACACCATATATTTT. It codes for CAISDGQSSGNTIYF.

The chain employs TRBV6-5 and TRBJ1-4, with TRBD1 matching 8 bases. V trimming: 8 bases; J trimming: 5 bases; junction bases outside the gene matches: 7. CDR3 length: 14 amino acids. Germline CDR1 reads MNHEY; CDR2 reads SVGAGI. The CDR3 loop reads CASRTTGVNEKLFF. The CDR3 region has the DNA TGTGCCAGCCGCACGACAGGGGTGAATGAAAAACTGTTTTTT.

V is TRBV5-5 and J is TRBJ1-2, with D possibly TRBD1 on 6 matching bases. Per germline, CDR1 SGHKS and CDR2 YYEKEE (reference sequence). Deletions cut 3 bases from V and 2 bases from J, with 14 bases between. The CDR3 spans 15 residues. CDR3 in amino acids: CASSWAGDGNYGYTF. CDR3 DNA sequence: TGTGCCAGCAGCTGGGCAGGGGACGGAAACTATGGCTACACCTTC.

The rearrangement uses TRBV4-3 and TRBJ1-5; D possibly corresponds to TRBD1 (5 bases). Between the trimmed V and J ends, which lost 3 bases and 4 bases, there was a span of 13 bases. There are 15 residues in the CDR3. Germline CDR1 LGHNA, CDR2 YSLEER. CDR3 sequence: CASSQATGVNQPQHF. The CDR3 coding sequence is TGCGCCAGCAGCCAGGCTACAGGAGTGAATCAGCCCCAGCATTTT.

This clone was seen only a few times. J is TRBJ1-3 and V is TRBV19, with D uncertain. The germline CDR1 and CDR2 sequences are LNHDA and SQIVND (reference sequence). Trimming shortened V by 5 bases and J by 4 bases, and 12 bases separated the two germline ends. The CDR3 has 14 residues. CDR3 sequence: CASSPGAQGNTIYF. DNA for the CDR3: TGTGCCAGTAGTCCGGGTGCCCAGGGAAACACCATATATTTT. Filled out from reference TRBV19 and TRBJ1-3, the complete variable domain reads DGGITQSPKYLFRKEGQNVTLSCEQNLNHDAMYWYRQDPGQGLRLIYYSQIVNDFQKGDIAEGYSVSREKKESFPLTVTSAQKNPTAFYLCASSPGAQGNTIYFGEGSWLTVV.

The CDR3 DNA reads as TGTGCCTGGAGCGGAGGGGGCGTTAAAGGAAACACCATATATTTT. Translation: CAWSGGGVKGNTIYF. The chain is built from TRBV30 and TRBJ1-3, with TRBD1 identical over 7 bases. The ends lost 3 bases at V and 4 bases at J; junction bases unmatched: 9. Looked up from germline, CDR1 is GTSNPN and CDR2 is SVGIG (reference sequence). This CDR3 is built from 15 residues.

The chain has TRBV27 and TRBJ2-7; D unclear. The germline V gene has CDR1 MNHEY and CDR2 SMNVEV (reference sequence). V shed 3 bases and J shed 6 bases, with 12 bases lying between them. This CDR3 is built from 13 residues. The CDR3: CASSFPDGTEQYF. CDR3 coding DNA: TGTGCCAGCAGTTTCCCCGACGGAACCGAGCAGTACTTC.

This clone occurred a few times. This chain uses TRBV4-3 with TRBJ1-2, with D unresolved. The CDR3 is 14 residues long. V was shortened by 0 bases and J by 4 bases, with 9 bases between the two germline ends. The germline CDR1 and CDR2 sequences are LGHNA and YSLEER. CDR3 bases: TGCGCCAGCAGCCAAGATCCAGCTCCCTATGGCTACACCTTC. Translation: CASSQDPAPYGYTF.

The chain joins TRBV7-6 to TRBJ1-5; 8 nucleotides match TRBD1. The CDR3 contains 16 residues. V was clipped by 3 bases and J by 6 bases; unmatched bases: 10. Germline V gene lookup returns CDR1 SGHVS and CDR2 FNYEAQ. The CDR3 DNA reads as TGTGCCAGCAGCTTGGGACCCGACAGGGGTGGTCAGCCCCAGCATTTT. Protein: CASSLGPDRGGQPQHF.

This CDR3 reads CASSQLTQGIYEQYF. In DNA, the CDR3 is TGCGCCAGCAGCCAATTGACACAGGGGATTTACGAGCAGTACTTC. The V and J genes are TRBV4-1 and TRBJ2-5; 7 positions match TRBD1. The J call may not be correct, given that the DNA end is closer to TRBJ2-7. Germline V gene sequence: CDR1 MGHRA, CDR2 YSYEKL. The CDR3 runs 15 residues.

The V and J genes are TRBV29-1 and TRBJ2-1, with D possibly matching TRBD1 (5 bases). Trimming left V 1 base short and J 6 bases short, with 10 bases between. CDR1 SQVTM and CDR2 ANQGSEA come from the germline V gene. This CDR3 contains 13 residues. Written as DNA, the CDR3 is TGCAGCGTTGAAGGTCCAGGGCCCAATGAGCAGTTCTTC. Amino acids: CSVEGPGPNEQFF.

This clone appeared a few times. This chain links TRBV7-3 with TRBJ2-7, with D unclear. The V and J ends lost 2 bases and 2 bases respectively, with 10 bases between them. The germline gives CDR1 SGHTA, CDR2 FQGTGA. This CDR3 comprises 14 residues. The CDR3 coding sequence is TGTGCCAGCAGCTTATACGGGCCGACCTACGAGCAGTACTTC. It specifies CASSLYGPTYEQYF.

This clone showed up just once. The J gene is TRBJ2-7, the V gene TRBV27; 7 nucleotides line up with TRBD2. This CDR3 has 14 residues. V lost 6 bases and J lost 4; bases outside the gene matches: 9. CDR1 and CDR2 (germline): MNHEY, SMNVEV (reference sequence). The CDR3 DNA reads TGTGCCAGCAGGAACCGAGGCGGGAGTTACGAGCAGTACTTC. Its protein product is CASRNRGGSYEQYF.

The rearrangement links TRBV21-1 to TRBJ2-5; the D segment call TRBD2 is taken from the table without a DNA check. TRBV21-1 is marked as a pseudogene. The CDR3 runs 15 residues. The DNA for the CDR3 is TGTGCCAGCAGCAAAGGAGTCAGCGAGGAAGAGACCCAGTACTTC. It encodes CASSKGVSEEETQYF.

The rearrangement links TRBV28 to TRBJ2-2; no clear D. V was pared by 3 bases and J by 2 bases, with 7 bases between. The germline CDR1 and CDR2 sequences are MDHEN and SYDVKM. This CDR3 is 14 amino acids long. DNA of the CDR3: TGTGCCAGCAGTTTTGTTCCTAACACCGGGGAGCTGTTTTTT. This gives the protein CASSFVPNTGELFF.